The next 24 T cell receptor beta chains were all read from a single sample in a study of monozygotic twins with inflammatory bowel disease. TCRdb re-called the 5' RACE reads; every CDR3 protein appears as one record, without DNA. The sample's table shows 400,000 to 500,000 distinct CDR3 sequences. The sequenced sample was blood. The receptors here all came from a human donor with ulcerative colitis or Crohn's disease, or a healthy co-twin of an affected twin (not recorded which).

This chain uses TRBV10-3 with TRBJ2-7. The CDR3 runs 14 residues. Germline lookup yields CDR1 ENHRY and CDR2 SYGVKD. CDR3 sequence reads: CAISETGATYEQYF.

This sequence joins TRBV5-1 and TRBJ2-2. The CDR3 loop spans 15 amino acids. Germline lookup yields CDR1 SGHRS and CDR2 YFSETQ. This chain's CDR3 is CASSLAIFGTGELFF. Full variable domain (outside the CDR3, taken from reference TRBV5-1 and TRBJ2-2): KAGVTQTPRYLIKTRGQQVTLSCSPISGHRSVSWYQQTPGQGLQFLFEYFSETQRNKGNFPGRFSGRQFSNSRSEMNVSTLELGDSALYLCASSLAIFGTGELFFGEGSRLTVL.

V usage is TRBV27 and J usage is TRBJ2-6. The CDR3 totals 18 residues. Germline V lookup: CDR1 MNHEY, CDR2 SMNVEV (reference sequence). Here the CDR3 reads CASSFDGMSASGANVLTF.

The chain employs TRBV27 and TRBJ2-5. CDR3 length: 15 residues. Germline CDR1 and CDR2: MNHEY and SMNVEV (reference sequence). The CDR3 spells CASSLLGHTGETQYF.

The chain couples TRBV29-1 to TRBJ1-5; TCRdb picks TRBD1, but there is no DNA to check that call. Germline lookup yields CDR1 SQVTM and CDR2 ANQGSEA. There are 14 residues in the CDR3. CDR3 region: CSVVGGDGNQPQHF.

The V gene is TRBV6-2 or TRBV6-3, the J gene TRBJ2-1; TCRdb outputs TRBD2, but without DNA this stays unchecked. Germline values: CDR1 MNHEY, CDR2 SVGEGT. This CDR3 is 13 amino acids long. The CDR3: CASSSGGAPEQFF.

This chain uses TRBV5-1 with TRBJ1-5; TCRdb indicates TRBD1, and absent DNA this call remains unverified. This CDR3 spans 15 amino acids. Germline values: CDR1 SGHRS, CDR2 YFSETQ. The CDR3 here is CASSLGGAGYQPQHF.

This rearrangement joins TRBV6-2 or TRBV6-3 to TRBJ1-1. Germline values: CDR1 MNHEY, CDR2 SVGEGT. The CDR3 is 15 amino acids. The CDR3 sequence: CASTTRLSPNTEAFF.

The V and J genes are TRBV29-1 and TRBJ2-7; TCRdb proposes TRBD1, but this gene call is untestable without DNA. Germline CDR1 is SQVTM and CDR2 is ANQGSEA. The CDR3 length is 12 residues. This CDR3 is CSVGQGRNEQYF.

V usage is TRBV20-1 and J usage is TRBJ1-5; with no DNA, the TCRdb D assignment of TRBD1 cannot be verified. Germline loops: CDR1 DFQATT, CDR2 SNEGSKA (reference sequence). The CDR3 spans 14 residues. This CDR3 reads CSASPTQGNQPQHF.

The rearrangement links TRBV11-2 to TRBJ1-2. The CDR3 length is 13 residues. Germline loops: CDR1 SGHAT, CDR2 FQNNGV. The CDR3 is CASSSIANYGYTF.

The chain joins TRBV5-1 to TRBJ2-5; with no DNA, the TCRdb D assignment of TRBD2 cannot be verified. This CDR3 is 17 amino acids long. Germline-derived CDR1 and CDR2 are SGHRS and YFSETQ. CDR3 region: CASSLGLAGDTQETQYF.

The chain has TRBV20-1 and TRBJ2-1; TCRdb proposes TRBD1, but this gene call is untestable without DNA. CDR1 and CDR2 from the germline V gene are DFQATT and SNEGSKA (reference sequence). The CDR3 has 13 amino acids. The CDR3: CSARVFTGNEQFF.

CDR3 in amino acids: CASSYRLAQNTGELFF. V and J are TRBV7-7 and TRBJ2-2; without DNA, the TCRdb call of TRBD2 cannot be checked. The CDR3 loop spans 16 amino acids. The germline gives CDR1 SSHAT, CDR2 FNYEAQ (reference sequence).

CDR3 sequence reads: CASRSLPHSGGPVTGELFF. V and J are TRBV27 and TRBJ2-2; as DNA is missing, the TRBD2 call by TCRdb cannot be tested. Germline CDR1 is MNHEY and CDR2 is SMNVEV (reference sequence). CDR3 length: 19 amino acids.

The genes are TRBV12-3 or TRBV12-4 and TRBJ2-1. The CDR3 extends over 12 amino acids. The CDR3 protein is CASSFLGNEQFF.

The V call is TRBV2, the J call TRBJ2-7; the D call from TCRdb, TRBD1, cannot be confirmed without DNA. The CDR3 sequence is 14 residues long. Germline CDR1 SNHLY, CDR2 FYNNEI. The CDR3 loop reads CASTRQGQRYEQYF. Full variable domain (outside the CDR3, taken from reference TRBV2 and TRBJ2-7): EPEVTQTPSHQVTQMGQEVILRCVPISNHLYFYWYRQILGQKVEFLVSFYNNEISEKSEIFDDQFSVERPDGSNFTLKIRSTKLEDSAMYFCASTRQGQRYEQYFGPGTRLTVT.

V gene TRBV12-3 or TRBV12-4 combines with J gene TRBJ2-1; no DNA is available, so the TRBD1 call from TCRdb remains unchecked. The CDR3 contains 13 residues. The CDR3 is CASSPLGGGLQFF.

The chain couples TRBV28 to TRBJ2-7; checking the TCRdb D call of TRBD2 is not possible without DNA. From germline, CDR1 is MDHEN and CDR2 SYDVKM. The CDR3 is 16 residues long. This chain's CDR3 is CASSLFAGRVLNEQYF.

The chain links TRBV28 to TRBJ2-5; the D gene TCRdb calls, TRBD1, cannot be checked with no DNA. The CDR3 contains 11 residues. Germline-derived CDR1 and CDR2 are MDHEN and SYDVKM. The CDR3 reads CASSSTRRLNF.

CDR3 residues: CASSSTVEETQYF. The chain employs TRBV5-4 and TRBJ2-5. Germline CDR1 is SGHNT and CDR2 is YYREEE (reference sequence). CDR3 length: 13 amino acids.

The chain is built from TRBV6-1 and TRBJ1-1. Germline CDR1 reads MNHNS; CDR2 reads SASEGT. The CDR3 runs 16 residues. CDR3: CASSDLWATRNTEAFF.

The chain links TRBV12-3 or TRBV12-4 to TRBJ2-1. The CDR3 spans 13 residues. The CDR3 loop reads CASVEGPYNEQFF.

The chain combines TRBV7-2 with TRBJ2-3; lacking DNA, the TRBD1 call made by TCRdb goes unchecked. CDR1 is SGHTA and CDR2 is FQGNSA in the germline V gene. The CDR3 loop spans 14 amino acids. This chain's CDR3 is CASSLSLGLDTQYF.